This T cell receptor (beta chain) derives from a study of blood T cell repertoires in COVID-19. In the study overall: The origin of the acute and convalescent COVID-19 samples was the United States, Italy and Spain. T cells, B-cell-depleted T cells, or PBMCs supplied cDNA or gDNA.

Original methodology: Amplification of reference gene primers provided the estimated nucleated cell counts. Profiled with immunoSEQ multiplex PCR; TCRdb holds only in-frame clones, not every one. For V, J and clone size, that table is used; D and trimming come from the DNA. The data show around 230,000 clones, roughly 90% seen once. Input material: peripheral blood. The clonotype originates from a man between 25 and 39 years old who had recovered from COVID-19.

CDR3 loop: CASSLYGTGNSNQPQHF. The CDR3, as DNA: TGTGCCAGCAGCTTATACGGGACAGGGAATAGCAATCAGCCCCAGCATTTT. The J gene is TRBJ1-5, the V gene TRBV7-9; TRBD1 agrees at 9 bases. The CDR3 runs 17 residues. V gave up 2 bases and J gave up 0 bases; unmatched junction bases: 5. The germline gives CDR1 SEHNR, CDR2 FQNEAQ (reference sequence).